A single sample is the source of the 5 T cell receptor beta chains below, sequenced in a study of blood T cell repertoires in COVID-19. Assay: immunoSEQ multiplex PCR; the TCRdb copy retains only in-frame clones and omits some. The sample consists of around 220,000 clones, 82% of them appearing once. The sequencing input was peripheral blood. Receptors were obtained from a woman older than 75 with active or convalescent COVID-19.

This chain connects TRBV29-1 to TRBJ2-7; unclear D gene. V lost 3 bases to trimming and J lost 3 bases, with 6 bases between them. CDR1 is SQVTM and CDR2 is ANQGSEA in the germline V gene. The CDR3 consists of 11 residues. The CDR3 sequence is CSVDRNYEQYF. CDR3 coding DNA: TGCAGCGTTGACAGGAACTACGAGCAGTACTTC.

V usage is TRBV28 and J usage is TRBJ2-5, with D unresolved. V dropped 6 bases and J dropped 1 base, with 18 bases sitting between them. CDR1 and CDR2 from the germline V gene are MDHEN and SYDVKM. The CDR3 totals 16 residues. The CDR3 sequence: CASRKTKQTTQETQYF. The DNA of the CDR3 is TGTGCCAGCAGAAAAACGAAACAGACAACCCAAGAGACCCAGTACTTC.

The chain carries TRBV12-3 or TRBV12-4 and TRBJ2-3; possibly TRBD1 for D (5 bases). This CDR3 is 13 amino acids long. Trimming shortened V by 3 bases and J by 2 bases, and 6 bases separated the two germline ends. The CDR3 here is CASSLGHTDTQYF. CDR3 DNA: TGTGCCAGCAGTTTGGGGCACACAGATACGCAGTATTTT.

A single count supports this clone. The identical CDR3 is also encoded by other nucleotide sequences in the sample. V is TRBV19 and J is TRBJ2-7; TRBD2 might be the D (6 bases). The CDR3 has 14 residues. CDR1 is LNHDA, CDR2 SQIVND, per germline (reference sequence). Trimming removed 4 bases at V and 0 bases at J, with 10 bases between. For the CDR3, the DNA is TGTGCCAGTAGTAGGGACGGGAGCTCCTACGAGCAGTACTTC. Translating it yields CASSRDGSSYEQYF.

The V and J genes are TRBV5-6 and TRBJ2-7, with TRBD2 as a possible D gene (6 bases). The germline CDR1 and CDR2 sequences are SGHDT and YYEEEE. The V gene lost 3 bases and the J gene lost 7 bases, with 14 bases spanning the gap. The CDR3 extends over 13 amino acids. The CDR3 DNA sequence: TGTGCCAGCAGCTCTCAGGGCGGGGTAGAGCAGTACTTC. Translating gives CASSSQGGVEQYF.